Presented here are 21 T cell receptor beta chains from one specimen sequenced in a study of TIL therapy for anti-PD-1-resistant metastatic lung cancer. The libraries were made with immunoSEQ v3. Sequenced by immunoSEQ multiplex PCR; TCRdb stores in-frame clones only, minus some. The sample holds approximately 92,000 clones, about two thirds seen once. Time point of the sample: pre-treatment sample, taken before nivolumab and TIL therapy. The tumor samples were excised metastases, mostly pleural nodules or supraclavicular lymph nodes. The sequencing here drew on tumor tissue, taken at baseline. These receptor sequences come from a person aged 25 to 85 with non-small cell lung cancer.

This clone occurred once. The chain carries TRBV6-5 and TRBJ1-2; no reliable D call. This CDR3 region has 12 residues. V was clipped by 5 bases and J by 4 bases, with 8 bases between them. The germline V gene has CDR1 MNHEY and CDR2 SVGAGI. The CDR3: CASSQSSYGYTF. The CDR3 region has the DNA TGTGCCAGCAGTCAATCCTCCTATGGCTACACCTTC.

The chain couples TRBV5-1 to TRBJ2-7; no definite D call. This CDR3 is 14 amino acids long. Trimming took off 4 bases at V and 2 bases at J, with 13 bases between the two ends. Germline V gene sequence: CDR1 SGHRS, CDR2 YFSETQ. This CDR3 is CASSRAAPPYEQYF. The CDR3, as DNA: TGCGCCAGCAGCCGGGCCGCCCCCCCCTACGAGCAGTACTTC.

This clone turned up a few times. The CDR3 protein is CASSQEQGFPDSPLHF. CDR3 sequence (DNA): TGTGCCAGCAGCCAAGAACAGGGGTTTCCGGATTCACCCCTCCACTTT. The chain links TRBV14 to TRBJ1-6; 7 positions match TRBD1. This CDR3 comprises 16 residues. With 0 bases clipped from V and 8 bases from J, the junction kept 7 bases outside the gene matches. Germline CDR1 SGHDN, CDR2 FVKESK.

This clone appeared a single time. The genes are TRBV27 and TRBJ2-5; possible D gene TRBD1, 5 bases. Germline lookup yields CDR1 MNHEY and CDR2 SMNVEV (reference sequence). The germline V and J ends were trimmed by 2 bases and 5 bases, with 6 bases remaining between them. CDR3 length: 12 amino acids. The CDR3 bases are TGTGCCAGCAGTTTAAGGGGTGAGACCCAGTACTTC. Its protein is CASSLRGETQYF.

The V call is TRBV10-3, the J call TRBJ2-3, with no clear D. The CDR3 covers 14 residues. With 4 bases removed from V and 4 bases from J, the gap between germline ends came to 12 bases. Germline CDR1 reads ENHRY; CDR2 reads SYGVKD. Here the CDR3 reads CAISVRQVPDTQYF. The CDR3 DNA sequence: TGTGCCATCAGTGTTAGGCAGGTCCCAGATACGCAGTATTTT.

The CDR3 spells CASSLGQGTGELFF. In DNA, the CDR3 is TGTGCCAGCAGCTTAGGCCAGGGCACCGGGGAGCTGTTTTTT. The V and J genes are TRBV7-2 and TRBJ2-2; TRBD1 might be the D (5 bases). The CDR3 sequence is 14 residues long. Germline V gene sequence: CDR1 SGHTA, CDR2 FQGNSA. V lost 1 base and J 4 bases, leaving 7 bases between the germline ends. The full variable domain, rest sourced from reference TRBV7-2 and TRBJ2-2, is GAGVSQSPSNKVTEKGKDVELRCDPISGHTALYWYRQSLGQGLEFLIYFQGNSAPDKSGLPSDRFSAERTGGSVSTLTIQRTQQEDSAVYLCASSLGQGTGELFFGEGSRLTVL.

This clone has at least ten counts. V usage is TRBV24-1 and J usage is TRBJ1-5, with TRBD1 as a possible D gene (6 bases). This CDR3 is built from 17 residues. Trimming left V 2 bases short and J 2 bases short, with 15 bases between. The germline CDR1 and CDR2 sequences are KGHDR and SFDVKD. The CDR3 reads CATSDSSGGRGNQPQHF. The DNA of the CDR3 is TGTGCCACCAGTGATTCGTCCGGGGGGCGAGGCAATCAGCCCCAGCATTTT.

CDR3 sequence: CASSKGATPGEAFF. DNA of the CDR3: TGTGCCAGCAGCAAAGGGGCCACCCCGGGGGAAGCTTTCTTT. The rearrangement uses TRBV27 and TRBJ1-1, with D perhaps TRBD1 (5 bases). The germline V gene has CDR1 MNHEY and CDR2 SMNVEV (reference sequence). V was cut by 6 bases and J by 8 bases, with 19 bases left in between. The CDR3 is 14 amino acids.

This sequence joins TRBV10-3 and TRBJ2-7, with TRBD1 matching 9 bases. With V trimmed by 3 bases and J by 3 bases, 3 bases remained unmatched. This CDR3 has 14 amino acids. CDR1 is ENHRY, CDR2 SYGVKD, per germline. The CDR3 sequence is CAISETGGFYEQYF. In DNA form, the CDR3 reads TGTGCCATCAGTGAAACAGGGGGCTTCTACGAGCAGTACTTC.

The V gene is TRBV27, the J gene TRBJ1-3, with D perhaps matching TRBD1 (5 bases). The CDR3 has 16 amino acids. V was trimmed by 6 bases and J by 0 bases, leaving 15 bases between them. In germline, CDR1 is MNHEY, CDR2 SMNVEV (reference sequence). CDR3 amino acids: CASRSGQGFSGNTIYF. DNA of the CDR3: TGTGCCAGCAGGAGTGGCCAGGGATTCTCTGGAAACACCATATATTTT.

This clone showed up just a few times. The chain joins TRBV19 to TRBJ2-2, with 12 bases fitting TRBD2. J lost 4 bases, V lost 4 bases, and 13 bases had no gene match. Germline V gene sequence: CDR1 LNHDA, CDR2 SQIVND (reference sequence). The CDR3 is made up of 19 amino acids. CDR3 nucleotide sequence: TGTGCCAGTAGTAGGGTCGGGCTAGCGGGGGGGCCGGGCACCGGGGAGCTGTTTTTT. It is translated as CASSRVGLAGGPGTGELFF.

This clone was picked up one time. The V call is TRBV5-4, the J call TRBJ2-1, with TRBD1 matching over 10 bases. Germline V CDR1 and CDR2: SGHNT, YYREEE (reference sequence). The CDR3 sequence is 15 residues long. Germline trimming cut 4 bases from V and 7 bases from J; bases unmatched to any gene: 8. CDR3 bases: TGTGCCAGCAGCATTCCTGGGGACAGGGGTAATGAGCAGTTCTTC. This encodes CASSIPGDRGNEQFF.

By share, this clone counts as medium-sized (0.01 to 0.1%). The chain recombines TRBV6-5 with TRBJ2-2; the match to TRBD2 covers 8 bases. Germline CDR1 and CDR2: MNHEY and SVGAGI. The CDR3 runs 15 residues. With 5 bases clipped from V and 4 bases from J, the junction kept 6 bases outside the gene matches. CDR3 nucleotide sequence: TGTGCCAGCAGTACCGGGGGGGCGGTCACCGGGGAGCTGTTTTTT. Protein product: CASSTGGAVTGELFF.

The rearrangement links TRBV30 to TRBJ1-5; the match to TRBD1 covers 8 bases. This CDR3 comprises 15 residues. With 2 bases clipped from V and 4 bases from J, the junction kept 7 bases outside the gene matches. The germline V gene encodes CDR1 GTSNPN and CDR2 SVGIG (reference sequence). The CDR3 protein is CAWSPGTGPNQPQHF. In nucleotides, the CDR3 is TGTGCCTGGAGTCCCGGGACAGGACCTAATCAGCCCCAGCATTTT.

This clone showed up just a few times. This sequence joins TRBV9 and TRBJ1-1; 8 bases match TRBD1. J lost 1 base, V lost 4 bases, and 6 bases had no gene match. This CDR3 is 15 amino acids long. Per the germline V gene, CDR1 is SGDLS and CDR2 is YYNGEE. CDR3: CASSPTGAPNTEAFF. DNA for the CDR3: TGTGCCAGCAGCCCGACAGGGGCCCCGAACACTGAAGCTTTCTTT. The entire variable domain, with the rest obtained from reference TRBV9 and TRBJ1-1, is as follows: DSGVTQTPKHLITATGQRVTLRCSPRSGDLSVYWYQQSLDQGLQFLIQYYNGEERAKGNILERFSAQQFPDLHSELNLSSLELGDSALYFCASSPTGAPNTEAFFGQGTRLTVV.

The V call is TRBV7-9, the J call TRBJ2-2, with TRBD1 matching 7 bases. The CDR3 runs to 15 residues. J gave up 2 bases and V 8 bases, and 8 bases lay outside the gene matches. Germline CDR1 SEHNR, CDR2 FQNEAQ (reference sequence). The CDR3 DNA reads as TGTGCCAGCGTCGTAACAGGGGTAAACACCGGGGAGCTGTTTTTT. It specifies CASVVTGVNTGELFF. The variable domain in full, completed from reference TRBV7-9 and TRBJ2-2, reads DTGVSQNPRHKITKRGQNVTFRCDPISEHNRLYWYRQTLGQGPEFLTYFQNEAQLEKSRLLSDRFSAERPKGSFSTLEIQRTEQGDSAMYLCASVVTGVNTGELFFGEGSRLTVL.

The chain is built from TRBV28 and TRBJ2-1, with D maybe TRBD1 (5 bases). V was clipped by 6 bases and J by 6 bases, with 9 bases between them. Germline-derived CDR1 and CDR2 are MDHEN and SYDVKM. This CDR3 is 12 amino acids long. The chain's CDR3 is CASRTAINEQFF. In nucleotides, the CDR3 is TGTGCCAGCAGGACAGCGATCAATGAGCAGTTCTTC.

This clone was seen more than once but under ten times. The rearrangement uses TRBV4-3 and TRBJ2-7, with 13 bases matching TRBD2. The CDR3 consists of 15 residues. Germline CDR1 LGHNA, CDR2 YSLEER. V shed 1 base and J 6 bases; nucleotides not matched to a gene: 3. The CDR3 protein is CASSQGTSGSPEQYF. The CDR3 DNA sequence: TGCGCCAGCAGCCAAGGGACTAGCGGGAGCCCCGAGCAGTACTTC.

This clone occurred a few times. The chain uses TRBV7-9 and TRBJ2-7; the match to TRBD2 covers 8 bases. This CDR3 is built from 15 residues. Trimming removed 4 bases from V and 3 bases from J; junction bases left unmatched: 8. CDR1 is SEHNR, CDR2 FQNEAQ, per germline (reference sequence). CDR3 amino acids: CASSSGLGLNYEQYF. The CDR3 DNA sequence: TGTGCCAGCAGCTCGGGACTAGGTCTAAACTACGAGCAGTACTTC. Using reference TRBV7-9 and TRBJ2-7 for the parts outside the CDR3, the full variable domain is DTGVSQNPRHKITKRGQNVTFRCDPISEHNRLYWYRQTLGQGPEFLTYFQNEAQLEKSRLLSDRFSAERPKGSFSTLEIQRTEQGDSAMYLCASSSGLGLNYEQYFGPGTRLTVT.

This clone was seen only once. The chain is built from TRBV27 and TRBJ2-7; D is possibly TRBD1 (5 bases). The CDR3 runs 15 residues. The V gene lost 6 bases and the J gene lost 4 bases, with 19 bases spanning the gap. Germline V lookup: CDR1 MNHEY, CDR2 SMNVEV (reference sequence). The CDR3 loop reads CASRGQGYASYEQYF. The DNA for the CDR3 is TGTGCCAGCAGGGGCCAGGGTTATGCCTCGTACGAGCAGTACTTC.

This chain connects TRBV10-2 to TRBJ2-7, with TRBD2 as a possible D gene (5 bases). Germline V lookup: CDR1 WSHSY, CDR2 SAAADI. V was clipped by 5 bases and J by 7 bases, with 15 bases between them. CDR3 length: 13 amino acids. The CDR3 protein is CASSMNTRGEQYF. CDR3 bases: TGCGCCAGCAGTATGAACACGCGAGGGGAGCAGTACTTC.